The sequence of this TCR beta chain was determined in a study of blood T cell repertoires in COVID-19. Study information: There were acute and convalescent COVID-19 samples, and they came from the United States, Italy and Spain. T cells, B-cell-depleted T cells, or PBMCs provided the cDNA or gDNA that served as material.

Germline V gene sequence: CDR1 SGHNT, CDR2 YYREEE (reference sequence). This CDR3 comprises 15 residues. V shed 0 bases and J 5 bases; nucleotides not matched to a gene: 2. The data were produced by immunoSEQ multiplex PCR, yet TCRdb's version contains in-frame clones alone and is incomplete. This sample carries 200,000 to 250,000 clones, under 85% of them seen once, and the ten largest clones take approximately 2%. Donors were grouped by their self-reported clinical history. Recovered participants had two consecutive negative NP/OP PCR tests, healthcare professional clearance, or symptom resolution.

This sequence originates from a man aged 55 to 69 who had recovered from COVID-19. Specimen: PBMCs or T cells enriched from blood (not recorded which). V gene TRBV5-4 combines with J gene TRBJ2-1; 10 bases are a match to TRBD2. The CDR3 bases are TGTGCCAGCAGCTTGGGGCTAGCGGGGGACAATGAGCAGTTCTTC. Amino acids: CASSLGLAGDNEQFF.